Listed below are T cell receptor beta chains from one sample, sequenced in a study of blood T cell repertoires in COVID-19. Repertoires were generated with immunoSEQ multiplex PCR, while TCRdb's copy carries only in-frame clones and drops some. This sample has some 74,000 clones, with about 72% found just once. Sequencing was performed on peripheral blood. The receptor set was obtained from a man aged 65 to 85 with active or convalescent COVID-19. The CDR3 runs from the conserved cysteine through the conserved F or W. A D gene is named only where the DNA matches it firmly. Clone size, where shown, is once, few, many, or a class for clones that have expanded.

J gene: TRBJ2-7
D gene: TRBD1
clone size: .
V gene: TRBV29-1
CDR3 protein: CSVTGQGADEQYF
CDR3 DNA: TGCAGCGTCACCGGACAGGGGGCCGACGAGCAGTACTTC

J gene: TRBJ1-3
D gene: TRBD1
clone size: .
V gene: TRBV6-1
CDR3 protein: CASSGTWGQGSGNTIYF
CDR3 DNA: TGTGCCAGCAGTGGTACATGGGGACAGGGTTCTGGAAACACCATATATTTT

J gene: TRBJ2-7
D gene: .
clone size: .
V gene: TRBV6-5
CDR3 protein: CASRRFIQEPYEQYF
CDR3 DNA: TGTGCCAGCAGGCGCTTTATTCAGGAACCCTACGAGCAGTACTTC

J gene: TRBJ1-2
D gene: TRBD1
clone size: .
V gene: TRBV6-1
CDR3 protein: CASSGTLGRDREGRGYTF
CDR3 DNA: TGTGCCAGCAGTGGAACACTTGGGAGGGACAGGGAAGGGAGAGGCTACACCTTC

J gene: TRBJ2-2
D gene: TRBD1
clone size: few
V gene: TRBV7-3
CDR3 protein: CASRQGGGTGELFF
CDR3 DNA: TGTGCCAGCCGACAGGGTGGGGGCACCGGGGAGCTGTTTTTT

J gene: TRBJ2-7
D gene: TRBD1
clone size: few
V gene: TRBV6-1
CDR3 protein: CASSEPGQGGYEQYF
CDR3 DNA: TGTGCCAGCAGTGAACCGGGACAGGGTGGCTACGAGCAGTACTTC

J gene: TRBJ1-2
D gene: .
clone size: .
V gene: TRBV27
CDR3 protein: CASSLSRVGAMSYTF
CDR3 DNA: TGTGCCAGCAGTTTATCCAGGGTGGGGGCTATGAGCTACACCTTC

J gene: TRBJ1-2
D gene: .
clone size: .
V gene: TRBV10-3
CDR3 protein: CAISVDSNYGYTF
CDR3 DNA: TGTGCCATCAGTGTCGACAGTAACTATGGCTACACCTTC

J gene: TRBJ1-5
D gene: .
clone size: few
V gene: TRBV28
CDR3 protein: CASRRRDEGNQPQHF
CDR3 DNA: TGTGCCAGCAGGCGCAGGGATGAGGGCAATCAGCCCCAGCATTTT

J gene: TRBJ1-6
D gene: .
clone size: few
V gene: TRBV27
CDR3 protein: CASRGDTYNSPLHF
CDR3 DNA: TGTGCCAGCAGGGGGGACACCTATAATTCACCCCTCCACTTT

J gene: TRBJ1-2
D gene: .
clone size: few
V gene: TRBV2
CDR3 protein: CASSEVSGNYGYTF
CDR3 DNA: TGTGCCAGCAGTGAAGTGTCGGGGAACTATGGCTACACCTTC

J gene: TRBJ2-5
D gene: TRBD2
clone size: few
V gene: TRBV29-1
CDR3 protein: CSVTRLADTQETQYF
CDR3 DNA: TGCAGCGTAACTCGACTAGCGGACACGCAAGAGACCCAGTACTTC

J gene: TRBJ1-2
D gene: TRBD1
clone size: .
V gene: TRBV30
CDR3 protein: CAWSPRAGGYGYTF
CDR3 DNA: TGTGCCTGGAGTCCTCGGGCAGGGGGCTATGGCTACACCTTC

J gene: TRBJ2-3
D gene: TRBD1
clone size: .
V gene: TRBV5-4
CDR3 protein: CASSFPQGGTDTQYF
CDR3 DNA: TGTGCCAGCAGCTTCCCCCAGGGGGGCACAGATACGCAGTATTTT